This T cell receptor beta chain was profiled in a study of T-cell reconstitution after alpha-beta-depleted transplantation in children. This sample's TCRbeta library carried unique molecular identifier barcodes. TCRdb recomputed calls from the PCR reads with MiXCR, one row per CDR3 protein. The sample includes some 640,000 distinct CDR3 sequences, around a sixth of them seen just once. The CDR3 loop spans 13 amino acids. The V end lost 2 bases, the J end lost 8 bases, and 10 bases lay between the germline ends. Sample: PBMCs from the stem cell graft donor, taken from the stem cell graft. This TCR was sampled from a human donor who donated a stem cell graft to a child with acute myeloid leukemia. The chain uses TRBV12-3 or TRBV12-4 and TRBJ1-5; tentatively, D is TRBD1 (5 bases). The CDR3 is CASSLQGAKPQHF. Here the CDR3 DNA reads TGTGCCAGCAGTTTACAGGGAGCTAAGCCCCAGCATTTT.